The clone carrying this TCR beta chain appeared a few times. Its antigen is undetermined. With 6 bases removed from V and 3 bases from J, the gap between germline ends came to 14 bases. Germline CDR1 SQVTM, CDR2 ANQGSEA. The CDR3 spans 14 residues. Scientists made TCR beta libraries using quantitative 5'-RACE with molecular barcodes. In TCRdb, the 5' RACE reads were re-called with MiXCR into one record per CDR3 protein. This sample yields about 450,000 distinct CDR3 sequences, of which about 24% are seen a single time; about 0.92% belongs to the top ten. The data originate from a study of CD8 T cells in ankylosing spondylitis. Findings of the study overall: A motif in TCR beta, a set of seven to nine highly homologous variants, appeared characteristic of ankylosing spondylitis blood.

This receptor was identified in a male donor with ankylosing spondylitis. The V gene is TRBV29-1, the J gene TRBJ2-2; no clear D gene. Sequencing input: blood, either unsorted or a sorted T cell fraction (not recorded which). CDR3 coding DNA: TGCAGCGTGGTCTCCCGGGCCGACACCGGGGAGCTGTTTTTT. This gives the protein CSVVSRADTGELFF.